What follows are 16 T cell receptor beta chains derived from one specimen sequenced in a study of T cell changes during pregnancy in multiple sclerosis. The data were produced by immunoSEQ multiplex PCR, yet TCRdb's version contains in-frame clones alone and is incomplete. The data contain some 60,000 clones, about 91% of them singletons. Sample: peripheral blood, taken after pregnancy. The source is a female donor with multiple sclerosis, enrolled in a pregnancy study.

This clone was observed a few times. The rearrangement links TRBV27 to TRBJ2-3, with D possibly TRBD2 on 6 matching bases. The CDR3 extends over 14 amino acids. CDR1 is MNHEY and CDR2 is SMNVEV in the germline V gene (reference sequence). Trimming took 6 bases from V and 1 from J, leaving 11 bases between them. The CDR3, as DNA: TGTGCCAGCAGCCTGAGGAGGGGCACAGATACGCAGTATTTT. It specifies CASSLRRGTDTQYF.

The chain joins TRBV7-2 to TRBJ2-1, with D uncertain. Germline lookup yields CDR1 SGHTA and CDR2 FQGNSA. This CDR3 has 13 amino acids. V was shortened by 2 bases and J by 9 bases, with 11 bases between the two germline ends. The CDR3 sequence: CASSLLDAGEQFF. In DNA, the CDR3 is TGTGCCAGCAGCTTACTAGATGCCGGTGAGCAGTTCTTC.

This clone was found once. J is TRBJ1-1 and V is TRBV7-3, with a possible D match to TRBD1 (6 bases). CDR3 length equals 14 residues. Trimming removed 5 bases at V and 4 bases at J, with 14 bases between. Germline V CDR1 and CDR2: SGHTA, FQGTGA. In DNA, the CDR3 is TGTGCCAGCAGCCCGCACACAGGGTCCACTGAAGCTTTCTTT. Translating gives CASSPHTGSTEAFF.

The chain employs TRBV29-1 and TRBJ1-1, with 9 bases fitting TRBD1. After removal of 6 bases from V and 3 bases from J, the junction contained 5 bases not matched to a gene. This CDR3 contains 13 residues. Germline CDR1 is SQVTM and CDR2 is ANQGSEA. The CDR3 loop reads CSVRTGVDTEAFF. The CDR3 coding sequence is TGCAGCGTACGGACAGGGGTTGACACTGAAGCTTTCTTT.

The chain is built from TRBV5-1 and TRBJ1-1; D is undetermined. The CDR3 covers 14 residues. Deletions cut 2 bases from V and 3 bases from J, with 11 bases between. Germline CDR1 and CDR2: SGHRS and YFSETQ. CDR3 sequence (DNA): TGCGCCAGCAGCTTTTCCAGCGGGGACACTGAAGCTTTCTTT. Its translation is CASSFSSGDTEAFF.

The V and J genes are TRBV7-2 and TRBJ2-1; TRBD2 is a possible D gene (6 bases). Germline V CDR1 and CDR2: SGHTA, FQGNSA. The germline V and J ends were trimmed by 4 bases and 7 bases, with 17 bases remaining between them. This CDR3 spans 15 amino acids. The CDR3 here is CASSSQGNGGNEQFF. For the CDR3, the DNA is TGTGCCAGCAGCTCACAAGGGAACGGAGGGAATGAGCAGTTCTTC.

The chain employs TRBV6-1 and TRBJ1-1; no clear D gene. The CDR3 consists of 15 residues. Germline V gene data show CDR1 as MNHNS and CDR2 as SASEGT. Trimming took off 2 bases at V and 0 bases at J, with 10 bases between the two ends. CDR3 sequence reads: CASSESTAMNTEAFF. CDR3 bases: TGTGCCAGCAGTGAATCTACAGCCATGAACACTGAAGCTTTCTTT.

The rearrangement joins TRBV30 to TRBJ1-6, with D tentatively TRBD1 (6 bases). V gave up 3 bases and J gave up 12 bases, with 15 bases separating them. Germline loops: CDR1 GTSNPN, CDR2 SVGIG (reference sequence). This CDR3 region has 13 residues. In nucleotides, the CDR3 is TGTGCCTGGAGCCCGGACAGCGACCAACCCCTCCACTTT. Residues: CAWSPDSDQPLHF.

The chain has TRBV11-2 and TRBJ2-7, with D possibly being TRBD1 (6 bases). CDR3 length: 14 amino acids. V was shortened by 4 bases and J by 0 bases, with 10 bases between the two germline ends. Germline V gene data show CDR1 as SGHAT and CDR2 as FQNNGV. CDR3 residues: CASSYTTGSYEQYF. CDR3 bases: TGTGCCAGCAGCTACACGACAGGCTCCTACGAGCAGTACTTC.

The chain has TRBV5-1 and TRBJ2-2, with 9 bases aligning to TRBD1. V dropped 5 bases and J dropped 4; count of bases not matched to a gene: 9. Germline lookup yields CDR1 SGHRS and CDR2 YFSETQ. The CDR3 runs to 16 residues. The CDR3 is CASSHTGQGSTGELFF. The CDR3 DNA is TGCGCCAGCAGTCATACGGGACAGGGCAGCACCGGGGAGCTGTTTTTT.

The rearrangement joins TRBV10-2 to TRBJ2-3; 9 bases are shared with TRBD2. V lost 6 bases, J lost 8 bases, and 12 bases stayed unmatched. This CDR3 spans 15 amino acids. Germline CDR1 and CDR2: WSHSY and SAAADI. CDR3 amino acids: CASRGAGGTRVTQYF. CDR3 coding DNA: TGCGCCAGCAGAGGAGCGGGGGGTACTCGGGTTACGCAGTATTTT.

The chain uses TRBV11-2 and TRBJ2-1; 8 bases agree with TRBD1. Unmatched junction bases numbered 15, after V lost 6 bases and J lost 8 bases. Per the germline V gene, CDR1 is SGHAT and CDR2 is FQNNGV. This CDR3 spans 16 amino acids. CDR3 sequence: CASRRPAGTGFHEQFF. The CDR3 nucleotides are TGTGCCAGCAGGCGACCAGCCGGGACAGGTTTTCATGAGCAGTTCTTC.

This sequence joins TRBV15 and TRBJ1-5; D not certain. V lost 0 bases and J lost 7, with 7 bases in between. The CDR3 consists of 13 residues. Germline CDR1 is LNHNV and CDR2 is YYDKDF (reference sequence). This CDR3 reads CATSREPRQPQHF. As DNA, the CDR3 is TGTGCCACCAGCAGAGAGCCTAGGCAGCCCCAGCATTTT.

J is TRBJ1-3 and V is TRBV9, with a weak D call TRBD1 (5 bases). With 4 bases removed from V and 2 bases from J, the gap between germline ends came to 10 bases. Germline V lookup: CDR1 SGDLS, CDR2 YYNGEE. The CDR3 length is 14 residues. The CDR3 reads CASSSTVPGNTIYF. DNA for the CDR3: TGTGCCAGCAGCTCGACAGTTCCTGGAAACACCATATATTTT.

The rearrangement uses TRBV5-6 and TRBJ2-1; 9 nucleotides line up with TRBD2. From germline, CDR1 is SGHDT and CDR2 YYEEEE. This CDR3 contains 16 residues. Trimming cost V 0 bases and J 6 bases; bases outside gene matches: 7. The CDR3 here is CASSLERGGVLNEQFF. The CDR3 nucleotides are TGTGCCAGCAGCTTGGAACGCGGGGGGGTTCTCAATGAGCAGTTCTTC.

The genes are TRBV20-1 and TRBJ2-7; D possibly corresponds to TRBD2 (6 bases). Trimming left V 7 bases short and J 9 bases short, with 16 bases between. From germline, CDR1 is DFQATT and CDR2 SNEGSKA (reference sequence). CDR3 length: 11 amino acids. CDR3 in DNA: TGCAGTGTGGGGCGGGGACCATCGCAGTACTTC. It codes for CSVGRGPSQYF.